This T cell receptor beta chain was identified during a study of Graves' ophthalmopathy and Graves' hyperthyroidism. About the study: Upon initial diagnosis and before any treatment, peripheral blood was collected.

Study-level results: Ophthalmopathy progression was predicted by the model at approximately 71% sensitivity and about 74% specificity.

This clonotype was seen at least ten times. Its antigen is not identified. A volume of around 10 ml of fresh peripheral blood supplied the PBMCs. CDR3 length: 11 amino acids. Germline V lookup: CDR1 GTSNPN, CDR2 SVGIG (reference sequence). Trimming cost V 6 bases and J 4 bases, with 10 bases left between them. From RNA, the CDR3 regions of TCR beta chains were amplified and sequenced. HTBI primers served in a first-round RT-PCR, which a second-round multiplex PCR followed. From the multiplex PCR reads, TCRdb called clonotypes with MiXCR, one entry per CDR3 protein. Among hundreds of thousands of distinct CDR3 sequences, around a fifth were seen once, and the ten largest hold around 7%.

The receptor was derived from a woman younger than 35 with stable Graves' hyperthyroidism. Some clones in this sample may be carry-over from other donors' samples. Sequencing was performed on peripheral blood. The J gene is TRBJ2-7, the V gene TRBV30; tentatively, D is TRBD2 (6 bases). CDR3 DNA: TGTGCCTGTGTAGGAGGGTACGAGCAGTACTTC. Amino acids: CACVGGYEQYF.